Presented here are 32 T cell receptor beta chains from one specimen sequenced in a study of Tregs in tolerant kidney transplant recipients (dated by TCRdb to between 2018 and 2021). Their target antigens are unknown. The library was generated by the immunoSEQ multiplex PCR assay. TCRdb holds this immuneACCESS table with in-frame rearrangements only. Some clones are missing; in checked studies, unresolved V genes explain under half, and the rest has no known cause. The sample includes just under 20,000 clones, with just over 65% observed a single time. Jointly, the top ten make up roughly 3.5% of the sample. The specimen was Tregs from blood cultured with allogeneic cells. The receptors here all came from a human donor in good health.

The rearrangement joins TRBV7-3 to TRBJ2-1; TRBD2 is a possible D gene (6 bases). The germline V gene encodes CDR1 SGHTA and CDR2 FQGTGA. With 5 bases removed from V and 6 bases from J, the gap between germline ends came to 20 bases. CDR3 size: 16 residues. Here the CDR3 reads CASSRGRLERGNEQFF. DNA of the CDR3: TGTGCCAGCAGCCGCGGACGACTAGAGCGTGGCAATGAGCAGTTCTTC. Drawing the rest from reference TRBV7-3 and TRBJ2-1, the complete variable domain is GAGVSQTPSNKVTEKGKYVELRCDPISGHTALYWYRQSLGQGPEFLIYFQGTGAADDSGLPNDRFFAVRPEGSVSTLKIQRTERGDSAVYLCASSRGRLERGNEQFFGPGTRLTVL.

J is TRBJ1-6 and V is TRBV6-5; D is uncertain. The length of the CDR3 is 11 residues. V lost 5 bases to trimming and J lost 7 bases, with 3 bases between them. Germline-derived CDR1 and CDR2 are MNHEY and SVGAGI. The CDR3 reads CASSENSPLHF. CDR3 nucleotide sequence: TGTGCCAGCAGTGAAAATTCACCCCTCCACTTT.

The J gene is TRBJ2-1, the V gene TRBV15; weak D call: TRBD1 (5 bases). Germline V CDR1 and CDR2: LNHNV, YYDKDF (reference sequence). The CDR3 extends over 16 amino acids. Trimming pared 0 bases from V and 8 bases from J, leaving 17 bases between. CDR3: CATSREGQGGLDEQFF. The CDR3 region has the DNA TGTGCCACCAGCAGAGAGGGGCAGGGTGGGCTAGATGAGCAGTTCTTC.

This chain's CDR3 is CASSELNEQYF. In DNA, the CDR3 is TGTGCCAGCAGTGAATTGAACGAGCAGTACTTC. The chain carries TRBV6-5 and TRBJ2-7; D not resolved. The germline V and J ends were trimmed by 5 bases and 5 bases, with 7 bases remaining between them. This CDR3 is built from 11 residues. Germline loops: CDR1 MNHEY, CDR2 SVGAGI.

V usage is TRBV9 and J usage is TRBJ2-3; 14 bases agree with TRBD2. Germline trimming cut 2 bases from V and 0 bases from J; bases unmatched to any gene: 5. The CDR3 is 18 amino acids. CDR1 and CDR2 from the germline V gene are SGDLS and YYNGEE. CDR3 in DNA: TGTGCCAGCAGCGTCGAGGGACTAGCGGGGGTTAGCACAGATACGCAGTATTTT. Translating it yields CASSVEGLAGVSTDTQYF.

The chain couples TRBV18 to TRBJ2-7; TRBD2 might be the D (6 bases). Trimming cost V 6 bases and J 7 bases, with 16 bases left between them. Germline-derived CDR1 and CDR2 are KGHSH and LQKENI. This CDR3 is 13 amino acids long. The CDR3 spells CASSPGPRGEQYF. CDR3 in DNA: TGTGCCAGCTCCCCGGGGCCCCGGGGGGAGCAGTACTTC.

This chain links TRBV7-9 with TRBJ2-7; a weak D match, TRBD1 (6 bases). CDR3 size: 13 residues. V gave up 1 base and J gave up 11 bases, with 15 bases separating them. Germline V gene sequence: CDR1 SEHNR, CDR2 FQNEAQ (reference sequence). The CDR3: CASSLGGLNREYF. CDR3 sequence (DNA): TGTGCCAGCAGCTTAGGCGGCCTGAACAGGGAGTACTTC.

The chain has TRBV11-3 and TRBJ1-1; D ambiguous. The germline V and J ends were trimmed by 2 bases and 5 bases, with 9 bases remaining between them. The CDR3 covers 13 residues. The germline CDR1 and CDR2 sequences are SGHNT and YENEEA. CDR3 in DNA: TGTGCCAGCAGCTTAATCCCCGGTACTGAAGCTTTCTTT. Translating gives CASSLIPGTEAFF.

This clone was recorded a few times. The V gene is TRBV6-1, the J gene TRBJ2-1; 12 positions agree with TRBD2. CDR3 length: 14 residues. CDR1 and CDR2 (germline): MNHNS, SASEGT. Trimming at V came to 8 bases and at J to 8 bases, leaving 7 bases not matched to a gene. CDR3 residues: CASCLAGGPYEQFF. The CDR3 DNA reads TGTGCCAGCTGCCTAGCGGGAGGGCCCTATGAGCAGTTCTTC.

V is TRBV19 and J is TRBJ2-3, with D unresolved. The germline gives CDR1 LNHDA, CDR2 SQIVND (reference sequence). This CDR3 comprises 12 residues. V was pared by 5 bases and J by 0 bases, with 3 bases between. In DNA, the CDR3 is TGTGCCAGTAGTCTTAGCACAGATACGCAGTATTTT. It codes for CASSLSTDTQYF. The full variable domain, in which reference TRBV19 and TRBJ2-3 provide the parts outside the CDR3, is DGGITQSPKYLFRKEGQNVTLSCEQNLNHDAMYWYRQDPGQGLRLIYYSQIVNDFQKGDIAEGYSVSREKKESFPLTVTSAQKNPTAFYLCASSLSTDTQYFGPGTRLTVL.

This chain connects TRBV11-3 to TRBJ2-2; 7 bases map to TRBD1. Germline lookup yields CDR1 SGHNT and CDR2 YENEEA. Unmatched junction bases numbered 2, after V lost 4 bases and J lost 6 bases. The CDR3 runs to 13 residues. In DNA, the CDR3 is TGTGCCAGCAGCTCCCAGGGGGCCGGGGAGCTGTTTTTT. Its protein product is CASSSQGAGELFF. Based on the CDR3 plus reference TRBV11-3 and TRBJ2-2, the full variable domain is EAGVVQSPRYKIIEKKQPVAFWCNPISGHNTLYWYLQNLGQGPELLIRYENEEAVDDSQLPKDRFSAERLKGVDSTLKIQPAELGDSAVYLCASSSQGAGELFFGEGSRLTVL.

Only a few counts were recorded for this clone. The V gene is TRBV18, the J gene TRBJ2-5; D may be TRBD2 (6 bases). CDR3 length: 15 residues. The germline gives CDR1 KGHSH, CDR2 LQKENI. Between the trimmed V and J ends, which lost 2 bases and 1 base, there was a span of 11 bases. DNA for the CDR3: TGTGCCAGCTCACCAGCGGGAATATTCCAAGAGACCCAGTACTTC. Amino acids: CASSPAGIFQETQYF.

In its sample, this clone was seen a few times. The chain employs TRBV7-8 and TRBJ1-5, with 7 positions matching TRBD1. J lost 6 bases, V lost 5 bases, and 4 bases had no gene match. The CDR3 spans 13 residues. Germline CDR1 SGHVS, CDR2 FQNEAQ. The CDR3 region is CASSLDRVQPQHF. CDR3 bases: TGTGCCAGCAGCCTCGACAGGGTTCAGCCCCAGCATTTT. The full variable domain, in which reference TRBV7-8 and TRBJ1-5 provide the parts outside the CDR3, is GAGVSQSPRYKVAKRGQDVALRCDPISGHVSLFWYQQALGQGPEFLTYFQNEAQLDKSGLPSDRFFAERPEGSVSTLKIQRTQQEDSAVYLCASSLDRVQPQHFGDGTRLSIL.

The chain combines TRBV6-1 with TRBJ2-7; 7 nucleotides agree with TRBD1. Germline trimming cut 4 bases from V and 0 bases from J; bases unmatched to any gene: 3. Germline values: CDR1 MNHNS, CDR2 SASEGT. This CDR3 is built from 14 residues. Here the CDR3 DNA reads TGTGCCAGCAGTGCGACAGGGACCTCCTACGAGCAGTACTTC. Its translation is CASSATGTSYEQYF.

This clone is a singleton in its sample. Germline and junction disagree at one end, which may indicate a read error. V and J are TRBV14 and TRBJ2-5; D possibly corresponds to TRBD1 (5 bases). CDR1 is SGHDN and CDR2 is FVKESK in the germline V gene. This CDR3 is 16 amino acids long. The CDR3 DNA reads TGTGCCAGCTGCCAAGTAAATGCAGGGCGAGGAGAGACCCAGTACTTC. The encoded protein is CASCQVNAGRGETQYF.

J is TRBJ1-1 and V is TRBV6-5; D is undetermined. Trimming left V 6 bases short and J 0 bases short, with 11 bases between. The CDR3 has 14 residues. Germline assignment: CDR1 MNHEY and CDR2 SVGAGI. The CDR3: CASRVLRLNTEAFF. For the CDR3, the DNA is TGTGCCAGCAGAGTCCTACGACTGAACACTGAAGCTTTCTTT.

The gene calls are TRBV19 and TRBJ1-1, with 7 bases fitting TRBD1. CDR1 LNHDA and CDR2 SQIVND come from the germline V gene (reference sequence). This CDR3 comprises 14 residues. The ends lost 6 bases at V and 1 base at J; junction bases unmatched: 5. The DNA for the CDR3 is TGTGCCAGTAGGTGGACAGGAACGAACACTGAAGCTTTCTTT. Encoded protein: CASRWTGTNTEAFF.

The chain has TRBV6-5 and TRBJ1-2, with 9 bases fitting TRBD1. After removal of 6 bases from V and 2 bases from J, the junction contained 7 bases not matched to a gene. The CDR3 consists of 15 residues. Per the germline V gene, CDR1 is MNHEY and CDR2 is SVGAGI. The CDR3 region has the DNA TGTGCCAGCAGGGGATTACAGGGGGCAAACTATGGCTACACCTTC. It encodes CASRGLQGANYGYTF.

This chain joins TRBV7-3 and TRBJ2-3; a possible D gene is TRBD2 (6 bases). CDR1 is SGHTA and CDR2 is FQGTGA in the germline V gene. V lost 5 bases and J lost 4, with 13 bases in between. The CDR3 totals 14 residues. CDR3 bases: TGTGCCAGCAGCCAAAGCGGGCGCTCAGATACGCAGTATTTT. Translation gives CASSQSGRSDTQYF.

The rearrangement joins TRBV5-4 to TRBJ2-3; 8 bases agree with TRBD2. V trimming: 3 bases; J trimming: 0 bases; junction bases outside the gene matches: 6. The V gene's germline CDR1 is SGHNT and CDR2 YYREEE (reference sequence). This CDR3 comprises 16 residues. CDR3 nucleotide sequence: TGTGCCAGCAGCTATCCCGGGAGGGTGAGCACAGATACGCAGTATTTT. It codes for CASSYPGRVSTDTQYF.

This clone ranks as large (0.1 to 1%). The rearrangement uses TRBV9 and TRBJ2-7, with D unresolved. Germline V gene lookup returns CDR1 SGDLS and CDR2 YYNGEE. This CDR3 region has 15 residues. Deletions cut 4 bases from V and 0 bases from J, with 14 bases between. CDR3 sequence reads: CASSPNVVSSYEQYF. Here the CDR3 DNA reads TGTGCCAGCAGCCCAAACGTGGTTAGCTCCTACGAGCAGTACTTC.

This clone was seen a handful of times. The V and J genes are TRBV6-5 and TRBJ1-4; 8 bases are shared with TRBD1. V was clipped by 8 bases and J by 4 bases; unmatched bases: 9. The CDR3 extends over 15 amino acids. Germline values: CDR1 MNHEY, CDR2 SVGAGI. The CDR3 DNA follows: TGTGCCAGCTCCACCCGGGACAGGCATAATGAAAAACTGTTTTTT. Its protein product is CASSTRDRHNEKLFF.

The rearrangement uses TRBV27 and TRBJ1-2; weak D call: TRBD1 (5 bases). The CDR3 loop spans 15 amino acids. Trimming shortened V by 6 bases and J by 0 bases, and 14 bases separated the two germline ends. Germline V gene lookup returns CDR1 MNHEY and CDR2 SMNVEV (reference sequence). The CDR3 protein is CASRPYDSPNYGYTF. DNA for the CDR3: TGTGCCAGCAGACCCTACGACAGTCCTAACTATGGCTACACCTTC.

This clone is a singleton in its sample. The chain couples TRBV6-5 to TRBJ2-2; D gene uncertain. The CDR3 length is 11 residues. CDR1 and CDR2 from the germline V gene are MNHEY and SVGAGI. V was pared by 11 bases and J by 5 bases, with 9 bases between. The CDR3 DNA follows: TGTGCCTCGAGAGGAACCGGGGAGCTGTTTTTT. It translates to CASRGTGELFF.

The chain has TRBV15 and TRBJ2-5; no clear D. Germline CDR1 and CDR2: LNHNV and YYDKDF (reference sequence). The CDR3 runs 14 residues. V gave up 0 bases and J gave up 3 bases, with 8 bases separating them. The CDR3 nucleotides are TGTGCCACCAGCAGAGATCAGGCGAAAGAGACCCAGTACTTC. Translated, it gives CATSRDQAKETQYF.

This rearrangement joins TRBV30 to TRBJ2-7; 8 nucleotides align to TRBD2. Germline assignment: CDR1 GTSNPN and CDR2 SVGIG (reference sequence). The CDR3 sequence is 13 residues long. Losses at the gene ends were 5 bases for V and 2 bases for J; bases not matched to a gene: 5. DNA of the CDR3: TGTGCCTGGTGCCGGGGGGGTCCCTACGAGCAGTACTTC. Translating it yields CAWCRGGPYEQYF.

The chain employs TRBV14 and TRBJ2-7; D is unresolved. The CDR3 consists of 13 residues. Germline CDR1 and CDR2: SGHDN and FVKESK. V was pared by 1 base and J by 2 bases, with 6 bases between. The CDR3 coding sequence is TGTGCCAGCAGCCAAGTCCCCCCCTACGAGCAGTACTTC. Encoded protein: CASSQVPPYEQYF. The full variable domain, its missing parts supplied by reference TRBV14 and TRBJ2-7, is EAGVTQFPSHSVIEKGQTVTLRCDPISGHDNLYWYRRVMGKEIKFLLHFVKESKQDESGMPNNRFLAERTGGTYSTLKVQPAELEDSGVYFCASSQVPPYEQYFGPGTRLTVT.

The gene calls are TRBV19 and TRBJ2-3, with 11 bases identical to TRBD2. Unmatched junction bases numbered 8, after V lost 8 bases and J lost 4 bases. This CDR3 region has 15 residues. Germline CDR1 reads LNHDA; CDR2 reads SQIVND (reference sequence). Here the CDR3 reads CASGRLAGRADTQYF. CDR3 coding DNA: TGTGCCAGTGGGCGACTAGCGGGAAGGGCAGATACGCAGTATTTT.

This clone occurred once. The chain is built from TRBV18 and TRBJ1-5, with D possibly matching TRBD1 (6 bases). V gave up 3 bases and J gave up 6 bases, with 12 bases separating them. Per germline, CDR1 KGHSH and CDR2 LQKENI. The CDR3 sequence is 14 residues long. The CDR3: CASSPGGGFQPQHF. For the CDR3, the DNA is TGTGCCAGCTCACCGGGAGGGGGATTTCAGCCCCAGCATTTT.

This sequence joins TRBV5-1 and TRBJ1-6; 9 bases are a match to TRBD1. With V trimmed by 0 bases and J by 7 bases, 2 bases remained unmatched. The CDR3 loop spans 15 amino acids. Germline V gives CDR1 SGHRS, CDR2 YFSETQ. CDR3 region: CASSLVGQGNSPLHF. The DNA of the CDR3 is TGCGCCAGCAGCTTGGTGGGACAGGGAAATTCACCCCTCCACTTT.

The V and J genes are TRBV4-1 and TRBJ2-7; TRBD2 agrees at 7 bases. This CDR3 has 15 residues. Per germline, CDR1 MGHRA and CDR2 YSYEKL. V lost 4 bases to trimming and J lost 4 bases; unmatched junction nucleotides: 10. CDR3 residues: CASSLLPGEGYEQYF. CDR3 bases: TGCGCCAGCAGCCTACTCCCGGGGGAGGGTTACGAGCAGTACTTC.

This clone is classed as medium-sized. The chain recombines TRBV7-9 with TRBJ1-1, with no clear D. The CDR3 runs to 14 residues. V lost 4 bases and J 1 base, leaving 10 bases between the germline ends. Germline CDR1 reads SEHNR; CDR2 reads FQNEAQ (reference sequence). CDR3 nucleotides: TGTGCCAGCAGCTCCATCGGTAGGAACACTGAAGCTTTCTTT. It codes for CASSSIGRNTEAFF.